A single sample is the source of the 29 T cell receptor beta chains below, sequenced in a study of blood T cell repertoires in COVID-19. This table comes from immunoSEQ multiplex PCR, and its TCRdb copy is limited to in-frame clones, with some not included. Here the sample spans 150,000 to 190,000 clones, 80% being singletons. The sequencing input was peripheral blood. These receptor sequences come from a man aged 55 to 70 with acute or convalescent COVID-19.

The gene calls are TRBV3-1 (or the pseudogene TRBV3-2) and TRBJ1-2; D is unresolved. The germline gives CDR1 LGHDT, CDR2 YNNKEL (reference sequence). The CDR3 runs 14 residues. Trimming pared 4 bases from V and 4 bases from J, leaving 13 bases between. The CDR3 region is CASSPTRRSYGYTF. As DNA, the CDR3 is TGTGCCAGCAGCCCTACCAGACGGAGCTATGGCTACACCTTC.

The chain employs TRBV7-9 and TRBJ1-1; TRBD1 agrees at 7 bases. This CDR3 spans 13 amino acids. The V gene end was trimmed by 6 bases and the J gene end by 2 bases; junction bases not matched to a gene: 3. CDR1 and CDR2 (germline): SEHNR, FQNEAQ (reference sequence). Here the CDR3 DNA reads TGTGCCAGCAGAAGAGGGGGCAACACTGAAGCTTTCTTT. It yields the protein CASRRGGNTEAFF. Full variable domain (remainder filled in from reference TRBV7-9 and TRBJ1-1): DTGVSQNPRHKITKRGQNVTFRCDPISEHNRLYWYRQTLGQGPEFLTYFQNEAQLEKSRLLSDRFSAERPKGSFSTLEIQRTEQGDSAMYLCASRRGGNTEAFFGQGTRLTVV.

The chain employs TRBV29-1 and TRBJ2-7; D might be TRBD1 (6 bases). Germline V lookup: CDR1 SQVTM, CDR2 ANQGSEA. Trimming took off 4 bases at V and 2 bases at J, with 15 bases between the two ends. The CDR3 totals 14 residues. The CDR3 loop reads CSVVETGKTYEQYF. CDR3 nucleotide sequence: TGCAGCGTTGTGGAGACAGGTAAAACCTACGAGCAGTACTTC.

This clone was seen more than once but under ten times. Here the CDR3 reads CASSYDFSGNSPLHF. The CDR3 DNA follows: TGTGCCAGCAGTTACGACTTTTCCGGGAATTCACCCCTCCACTTT. The rearrangement links TRBV6-2 or TRBV6-3 to TRBJ1-6; no reliable D call. The germline gives CDR1 MNHEY, CDR2 SVGEGT. The V gene lost 2 bases and the J gene lost 7 bases, with 12 bases spanning the gap. The CDR3 is 15 residues long.

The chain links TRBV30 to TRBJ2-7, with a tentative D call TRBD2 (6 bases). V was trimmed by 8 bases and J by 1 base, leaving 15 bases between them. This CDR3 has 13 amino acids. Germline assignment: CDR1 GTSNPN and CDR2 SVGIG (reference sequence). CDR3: CAGDSRRSYEQYF. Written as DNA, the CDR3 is TGTGCCGGGGACTCTCGGAGGTCCTACGAGCAGTACTTC.

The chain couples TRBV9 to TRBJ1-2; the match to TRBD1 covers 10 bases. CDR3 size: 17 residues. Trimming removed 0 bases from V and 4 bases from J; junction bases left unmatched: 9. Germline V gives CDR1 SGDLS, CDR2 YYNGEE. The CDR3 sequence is CASSVGGTGVVGYGYTF. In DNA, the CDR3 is TGTGCCAGCAGCGTAGGTGGGACAGGGGTGGTTGGCTATGGCTACACCTTC.

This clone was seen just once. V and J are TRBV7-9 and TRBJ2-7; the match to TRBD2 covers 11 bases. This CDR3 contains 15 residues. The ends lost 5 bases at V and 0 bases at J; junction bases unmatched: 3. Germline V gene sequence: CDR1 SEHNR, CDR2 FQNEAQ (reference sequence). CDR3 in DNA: TGTGCCAGCAGCCGACTAGCGGGGAACTCCTACGAGCAGTACTTC. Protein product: CASSRLAGNSYEQYF.

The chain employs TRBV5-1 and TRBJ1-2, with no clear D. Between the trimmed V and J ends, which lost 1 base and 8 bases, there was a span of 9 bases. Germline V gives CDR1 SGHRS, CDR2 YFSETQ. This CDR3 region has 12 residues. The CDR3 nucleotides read TGCGCCAGCAGCTTGCAAGCCGAGGGCTACACCTTC. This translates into CASSLQAEGYTF.

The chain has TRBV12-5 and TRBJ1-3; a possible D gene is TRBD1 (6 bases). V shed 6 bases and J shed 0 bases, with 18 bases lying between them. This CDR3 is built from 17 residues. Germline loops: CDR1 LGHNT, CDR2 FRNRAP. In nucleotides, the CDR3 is TGTGCTAGTGGCCCCCTAGGCAGGGGCCTCTCTGGAAACACCATATATTTT. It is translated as CASGPLGRGLSGNTIYF.

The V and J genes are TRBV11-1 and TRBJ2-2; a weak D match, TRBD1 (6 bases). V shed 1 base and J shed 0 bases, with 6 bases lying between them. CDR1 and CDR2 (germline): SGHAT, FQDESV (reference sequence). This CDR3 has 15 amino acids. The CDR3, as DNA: TGTGCCAGCAGCTTAGGGACAGCGAACACCGGGGAGCTGTTTTTT. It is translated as CASSLGTANTGELFF.

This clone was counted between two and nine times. CDR3 nucleotides: TGCAGCGTCCCCGGAGTAGCGCCAGATACGCAGTATTTT. Translating it yields CSVPGVAPDTQYF. The chain uses TRBV29-1 and TRBJ2-3, with D perhaps matching TRBD2 (5 bases). Between the trimmed V and J ends, which lost 6 bases and 4 bases, there was a span of 14 bases. CDR3 size: 13 residues. Germline lookup yields CDR1 SQVTM and CDR2 ANQGSEA.

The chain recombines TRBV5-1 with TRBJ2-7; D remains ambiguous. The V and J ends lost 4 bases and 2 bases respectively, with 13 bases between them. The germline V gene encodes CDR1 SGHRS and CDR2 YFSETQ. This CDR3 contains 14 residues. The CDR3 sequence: CASSPPTLPYEQYF. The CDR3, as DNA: TGCGCCAGCAGCCCACCCACTTTACCCTACGAGCAGTACTTC.

DNA of the CDR3: TGTGCCAGCAGTTTAGAGGTCGGGGGCTACACCTTC. It codes for CASSLEVGGYTF. The rearrangement uses TRBV12-3 or TRBV12-4 and TRBJ1-2; D not certain. The CDR3 is 12 residues long. V gave up 1 base and J gave up 8 bases, with 8 bases separating them.

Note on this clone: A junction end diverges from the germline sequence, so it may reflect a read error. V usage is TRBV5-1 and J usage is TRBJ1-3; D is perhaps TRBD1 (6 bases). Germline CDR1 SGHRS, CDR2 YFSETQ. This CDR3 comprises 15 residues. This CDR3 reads CASSLEGTSGNTIYF. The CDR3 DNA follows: TGCGCCAGCAGTTTGGAAGGGACATCTGGAAACACCATATATTTT.

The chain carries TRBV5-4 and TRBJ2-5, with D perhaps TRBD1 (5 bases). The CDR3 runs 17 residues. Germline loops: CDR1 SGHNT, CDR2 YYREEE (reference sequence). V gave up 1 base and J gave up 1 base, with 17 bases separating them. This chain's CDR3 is CASSLPGGRAFQETQYF. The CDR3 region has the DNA TGTGCCAGCAGCTTGCCGGGCGGCAGGGCTTTCCAAGAGACCCAGTACTTC.

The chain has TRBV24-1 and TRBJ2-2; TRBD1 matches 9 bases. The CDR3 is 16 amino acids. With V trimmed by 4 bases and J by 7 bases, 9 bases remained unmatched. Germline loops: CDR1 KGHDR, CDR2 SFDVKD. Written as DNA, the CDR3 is TGTGCCACCAGTGACCCCGGGACAGGGAACGACGGGGAGCTGTTTTTT. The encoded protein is CATSDPGTGNDGELFF.

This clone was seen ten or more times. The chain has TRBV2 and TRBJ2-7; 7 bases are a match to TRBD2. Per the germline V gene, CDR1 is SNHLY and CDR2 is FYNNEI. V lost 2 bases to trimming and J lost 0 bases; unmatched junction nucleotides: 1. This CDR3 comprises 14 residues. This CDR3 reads CASSERLASYEQYF. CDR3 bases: TGTGCCAGCAGTGAAAGACTAGCCTCCTACGAGCAGTACTTC. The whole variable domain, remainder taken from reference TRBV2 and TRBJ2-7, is EPEVTQTPSHQVTQMGQEVILRCVPISNHLYFYWYRQILGQKVEFLVSFYNNEISEKSEIFDDQFSVERPDGSNFTLKIRSTKLEDSAMYFCASSERLASYEQYFGPGTRLTVT.

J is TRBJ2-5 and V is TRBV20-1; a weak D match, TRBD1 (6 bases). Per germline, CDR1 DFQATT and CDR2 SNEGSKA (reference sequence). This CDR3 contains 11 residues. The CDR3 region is CVGTLQETQYF. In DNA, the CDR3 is TGCGTGGGGACACTACAAGAGACCCAGTACTTC.

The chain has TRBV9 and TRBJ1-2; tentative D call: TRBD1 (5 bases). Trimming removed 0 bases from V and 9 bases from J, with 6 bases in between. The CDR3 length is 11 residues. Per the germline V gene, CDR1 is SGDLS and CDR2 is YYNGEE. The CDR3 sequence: CASSVEGSYTF. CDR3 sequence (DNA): TGTGCCAGCAGCGTAGAGGGGAGCTACACCTTC.

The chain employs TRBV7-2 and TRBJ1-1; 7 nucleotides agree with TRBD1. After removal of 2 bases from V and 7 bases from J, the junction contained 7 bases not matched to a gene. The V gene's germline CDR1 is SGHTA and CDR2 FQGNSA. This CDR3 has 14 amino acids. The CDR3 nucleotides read TGTGCCAGCAGCTTAACTGGGACAGTTAGTGAAGCTTTCTTT. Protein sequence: CASSLTGTVSEAFF.

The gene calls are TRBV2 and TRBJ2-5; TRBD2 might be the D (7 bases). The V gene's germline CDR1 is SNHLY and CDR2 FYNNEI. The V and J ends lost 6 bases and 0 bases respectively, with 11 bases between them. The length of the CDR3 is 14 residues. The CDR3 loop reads CASRGGQYQETQYF. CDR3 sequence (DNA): TGTGCCAGCAGGGGGGGGCAGTACCAAGAGACCCAGTACTTC.

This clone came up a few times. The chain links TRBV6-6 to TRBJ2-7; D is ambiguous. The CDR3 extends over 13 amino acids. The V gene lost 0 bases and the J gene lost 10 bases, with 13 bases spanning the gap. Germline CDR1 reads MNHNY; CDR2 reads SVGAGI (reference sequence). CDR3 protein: CASSYSSLSQQYF. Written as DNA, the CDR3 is TGTGCCAGCAGTTACTCCTCCTTGAGTCAACAGTACTTC.

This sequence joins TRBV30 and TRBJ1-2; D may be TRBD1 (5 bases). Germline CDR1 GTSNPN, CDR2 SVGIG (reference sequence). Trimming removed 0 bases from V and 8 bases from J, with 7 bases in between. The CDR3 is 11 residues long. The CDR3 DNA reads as TGTGCCTGGAGTGTCGGGGGGGGCTACACCTTC. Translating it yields CAWSVGGGYTF.

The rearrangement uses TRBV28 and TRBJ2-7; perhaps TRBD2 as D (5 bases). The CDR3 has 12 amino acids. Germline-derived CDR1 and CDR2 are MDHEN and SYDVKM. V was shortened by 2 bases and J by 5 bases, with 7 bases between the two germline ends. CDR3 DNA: TGTGCCAGCAGTTTAGGGCGGGACGAGCAGTACTTC. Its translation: CASSLGRDEQYF. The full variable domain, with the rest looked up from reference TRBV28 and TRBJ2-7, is DVKVTQSSRYLVKRTGEKVFLECVQDMDHENMFWYRQDPGLGLRLIYFSYDVKMKEKGDIPEGYSVSREKKERFSLILESASTNQTSMYLCASSLGRDEQYFGPGTRLTVT.

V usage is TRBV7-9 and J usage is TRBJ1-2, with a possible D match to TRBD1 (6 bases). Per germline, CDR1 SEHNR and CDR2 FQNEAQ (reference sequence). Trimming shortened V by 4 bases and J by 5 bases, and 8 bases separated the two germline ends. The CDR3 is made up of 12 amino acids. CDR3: CASSSGTYGYTF. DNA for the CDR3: TGTGCCAGCAGCTCCGGGACATATGGCTACACCTTC.

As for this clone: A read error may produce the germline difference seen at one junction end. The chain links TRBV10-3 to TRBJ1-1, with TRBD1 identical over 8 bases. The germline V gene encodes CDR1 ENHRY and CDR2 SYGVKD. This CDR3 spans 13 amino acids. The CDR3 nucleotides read TGTGCCATCAGTGAAGGGACAGGCCACGGTCGGGCCTTT. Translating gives CAISEGTGHGRAF.

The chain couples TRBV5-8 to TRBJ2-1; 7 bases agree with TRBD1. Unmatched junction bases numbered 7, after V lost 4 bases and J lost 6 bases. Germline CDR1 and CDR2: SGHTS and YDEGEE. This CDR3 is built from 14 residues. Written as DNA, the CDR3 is TGTGCCAGCAGCCCCGACAGGGTAAGCAATGAGCAGTTCTTC. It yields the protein CASSPDRVSNEQFF.

CDR3 nucleotide sequence: TGTGCCAGCTCACCGACGGTAGCCCGCCACGAGCAGTACTTC. Its protein is CASSPTVARHEQYF. This sequence joins TRBV18 and TRBJ2-7; D ambiguous. The ends were cut back, 3 bases at V and 5 bases at J, with 14 bases in the middle. The length of the CDR3 is 14 residues. Germline V gene data show CDR1 as KGHSH and CDR2 as LQKENI. Variable domain in full (rest from reference TRBV18 and TRBJ2-7): NAGVMQNPRHLVRRRGQEARLRCSPMKGHSHVYWYRQLPEEGLKFMVYLQKENIIDESGMPKERFSAEFPKEGPSILRIQQVVRGDSAAYFCASSPTVARHEQYFGPGTRLTVT.

The CDR3 DNA reads TGTGCCACCAGTGGAGGCGGAGAGACCCAGTACTTC. Translation: CATSGGGETQYF. The rearrangement links TRBV24-1 to TRBJ2-5; D remains unclear. The V gene's germline CDR1 is KGHDR and CDR2 SFDVKD. V shed 5 bases and J shed 4 bases, with 7 bases lying between them. The length of the CDR3 is 12 residues.